The T cell receptor beta chain described here comes from a study of T-cell reconstitution after alpha-beta-depleted transplantation in children. This clonotype came up a few times. Antigen specificity is unknown. CDR3 size: 13 residues. The V gene end was trimmed by 10 bases and the J gene end by 2 bases; junction bases not matched to a gene: 8. Per germline, CDR1 ENHRY and CDR2 SYGVKD. Study-wide findings and caveats: Newly generated T cells supplied most T-cell counts and diversity one year post-transplant. Expanded graft clones, several hundred of them, were reportedly the source of alpha-beta T cells about two months after transplant. The origin of high day-60 TCRbeta diversity in some patients lay in surviving recipient T cells and thymic progenitors.

This sample's TCRbeta library carried unique molecular identifier barcodes. A single record per CDR3 protein comes from TCRdb applying MiXCR to the PCR reads. This table has fewer than 400,000 distinct CDR3 sequences, around 25% appearing once. The sequence derives from a male patient between 5 and 17 years old who had a stem cell transplant for acute lymphoblastic leukemia, so the T cells may come from the graft donor. The material was PBMCs, mostly from graft donor cells, obtained 180 days after TCRalphabeta/CD19-depleted stem cell transplant. The chain uses TRBV10-3 and TRBJ2-7; 7 bases line up with TRBD2. CDR3 nucleotides: TGTGCCACCGGGGGGTACGGGGCCTACGAGCAGTACTTC. Encoded protein: CATGGYGAYEQYF.